This paragraph covers one T cell receptor beta chain sequence. Its specificity is unknown. The J segment lost 0 bases and the V segment lost 5 bases, leaving 2 bases of the junction unmatched. This CDR3 spans 14 amino acids. CDR1 DFQATT and CDR2 SNEGSKA come from the germline V gene (reference sequence). For the second PCR, which ran for about 7 to 11 cycles, a sample-barcoded 5' primer and a J-beta primer mix were used. Unique molecular identifiers of 12 random nucleotides labeled each cDNA. TCRdb ran MiXCR on the 5' RACE reads and lists one entry per CDR3 protein. The table records about 640,000 distinct CDR3 sequences, roughly 58% of them present only once. Per sample, at least 5 micrograms of total RNA were extracted. This entry belongs to a study of blood T cells in healthy people across ages. General study findings and limits: Age advanced and TCR beta diversity per million T cells fell, roughly linearly. Unsorted PBMCs blocked a conclusive comparison of naive and antigen-experienced cells.

The sequenced sample was blood. The chain has TRBV20-1 and TRBJ2-3; TRBD2 agrees at 10 bases. The clonotype originates from a man between 60 and 75 years old in good health. The CDR3 DNA reads as TGCAGTGCTGCTAGCGGGGGCAGCACAGATACGCAGTATTTT. It is translated as CSAASGGSTDTQYF.